This T cell receptor (beta chain) was observed in a study of T cells in Graves' hyperthyroidism and ophthalmopathy (dated by TCRdb to about 2019). At the level of the whole study: Peripheral blood was sampled at the time of initial diagnosis, prior to any treatment. To identify distinguishing TCR V-J signatures, a discovery cohort of 95 to 100 patients was used, comprising fewer than 45 with Graves' ophthalmopathy and some 60 with stable Graves' hyperthyroidism. Whether ophthalmopathy could be predicted prospectively was tested in an independent validation cohort made up of approximately 19 hyperthyroidism patients plus 17 patients who later progressed to ophthalmopathy. For training and testing, the 100 or so patients in the discovery cohort were randomly divided in a 7:3 ratio. Thyroid tissue and blood T-cell repertoires from six Graves' hyperthyroidism patients were also compared in the study. After blood sampling, hyperthyroidism patients were treated with methimazole at a starting dose of 30 mg daily, and ophthalmopathy patients were treated with high-dose intravenous methylprednisolone. The paper reports TCR Vbeta CDR3 sequencing of fewer than 150 peripheral blood samples: approximately 41 ophthalmopathy, fewer than 85 hyperthyroidism and around 17 progressor patients.

The TCR beta CDR3 regions were amplified from RNA transcripts. The first round of RT-PCR for the TCR CDR3 was performed with the HTBI primer set and the Qiagen OneStep RT-PCR kit. Libraries were constructed in a second round of multiplex PCR, after which size selection and purification were carried out. Paired-end sequencing of the libraries was performed with 100 bp reads on an Illumina HiSeq2000. Processing in the source paper ran as follows. SOAPnuke was used to process the raw data, with reads discarded if the reads contained adapters or uncalled bases, had a mean Phred below 15, or lacked an exact constant-primer or identifier match. COPE v1.2.5 was used to merge high-quality paired reads, and clonotypes were defined as unique nucleotide sequences. MiTCR v1.1 was used to align the clonotypes against IMGT TRBV, TRBD and TRBJ reference segments. The analysis included only V-J combinations with a frequency above 0.0001, which together covered approximately 99% of the repertoires. A TCS score was defined as the ratio of F50 (clonal expansion) to E x V (chaos), with BLOSUM62-based TCRdist applied between CDR3 peptides within each V-J. Welch's t-statistics and random forest reduced several hundred V-J features to fewer than 15, which were used in a naive Bayes classifier (R e1071). TCRdb reworked the public reads: Q25 trimming with fastp, MiXCR clone assembly, productive beta chains retained. Each entry merges the rows of one CDR3 protein and shows their most common DNA and genes. What appears here as the V and J calls and clone size reflects TCRdb's work, not the paper's. The sample records 330,000 or so distinct CDR3 sequences, approximately 18% of which are singletons. Of the sample, less than 40% falls within the top ten clones.

The germline V gene (reference sequence) specifies MNHEY as CDR1 and SMNVEV as CDR2. Relative to germline, V is 3 bases shorter and J is 6 bases shorter, with 13 bases between their ends. The CDR3 runs 14 residues from the cysteine to the phenylalanine. CDR3 DNA only is kept here, 42 bases in frame from base 1. Study-wide findings and limitations: Most expanded thyroid clonotypes (frequency above 0.001) were also detected in blood, suggesting blood repertoires may reflect thyroid immune responses. A model built on a 13 V-J signature distinguished ophthalmopathy from stable hyperthyroidism, reaching about 88% sensitivity and 81.08% specificity in cross-validation and 80%/75% in testing. Sample size was not statistically predetermined, and investigators were not blinded to group allocation. In validation, progression to ophthalmopathy was predicted by the model with nearly 71% sensitivity and under 85% specificity, a median of around 6.5 months before onset.

Moderately to severely active disease, a Clinical Activity Score of at least 3, a NOSPECS grade of at least 4, and a duration under 3 months were present in ophthalmopathy patients. Any patient with an uncontrolled infection, another autoimmune disease, pregnancy or lactation was excluded. Clinical symptoms, serum thyroxine and TRAb, thyroid ultrasound, and orbital computed tomography formed the basis for the diagnoses. Ficoll-Paque density gradient centrifugation was used to isolate PBMCs from approximately 11 ml of fresh peripheral blood. Total RNA was extracted with Trizol reagent, and quality was checked on an Agilent 2100 Bioanalyzer. This clonotype came up many times. Its antigen is unknown. No base-level quality is on record; no much larger clone is a single base apart.

The clonotype originates from a man over 45 with Graves' ophthalmopathy. The sequenced material came from blood. This chain joins TRBV27 to TRBJ2-3, and the D gene may be TRBD2, 6 bases matching. The CDR3 sequence is CASSFGGWWDTQYF. The sequenced DNA: TGTGCCAGCAGTTTCGGGGGTTGGTGGGATACGCAGTATTTT.